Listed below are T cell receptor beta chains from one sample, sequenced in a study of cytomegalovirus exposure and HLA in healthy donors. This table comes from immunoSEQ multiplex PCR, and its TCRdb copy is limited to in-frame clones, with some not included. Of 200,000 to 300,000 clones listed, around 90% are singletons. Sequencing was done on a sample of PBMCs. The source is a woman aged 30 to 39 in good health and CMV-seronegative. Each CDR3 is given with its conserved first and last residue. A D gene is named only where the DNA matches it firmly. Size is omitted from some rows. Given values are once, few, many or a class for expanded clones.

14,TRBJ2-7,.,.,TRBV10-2,TGCGCCAGCAGTGAGGGACCAAGTTTCTACGAGCAGTACTTC,CASSEGPSFYEQYF
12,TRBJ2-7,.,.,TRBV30,TGTGCCTGGAGTCTTATTACTAGGGAGCAGTACTTC,CAWSLITREQYF
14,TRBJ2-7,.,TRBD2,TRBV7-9,TGTGCCAGCAGCTCCCCAGCTAGCGGGAACGAGCAGTACTTC,CASSSPASGNEQYF
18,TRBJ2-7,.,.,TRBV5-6,TGTGCCAGCAGCTTGAACCCACCGAACAGGGAAATAGGCTACGAGCAGTACTTC,CASSLNPPNREIGYEQYF
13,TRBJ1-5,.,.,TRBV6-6,TGTGCCAGCACCCCGGGGAGCAATCAGCCCCAGCATTTT,CASTPGSNQPQHF
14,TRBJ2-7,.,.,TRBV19,TGTGCCAGTAGTATCTTTCCAGGTGACTACGAGCAGTACTTC,CASSIFPGDYEQYF
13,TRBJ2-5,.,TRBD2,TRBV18,TGTGCCAGCTCGGGAGGGATTATAGAGACCCAGTACTTC,CASSGGIIETQYF
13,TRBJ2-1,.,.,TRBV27,TGTGCCAGCAGTTTCAGTGTTGGTGAGGGGCAGTTCTTC,CASSFSVGEGQFF
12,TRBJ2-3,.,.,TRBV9,TGTGCCAGCAGCGTAGTTGGAGATACGCAGTATTTT,CASSVVGDTQYF
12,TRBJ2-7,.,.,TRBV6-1,TGTGCCAGCAGTGAAACAGCCTACGAGCAGTACTTC,CASSETAYEQYF
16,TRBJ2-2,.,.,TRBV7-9,TGTGCCAGCAGTCTAAAGGGGGGATTAAACACCGGGGAGCTGTTTTTT,CASSLKGGLNTGELFF
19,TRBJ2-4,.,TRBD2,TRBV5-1,TGCGCCAGCAGCGCCGGGACTAGCGGGAGCACAAGAGCCAAAAACATTCAGTACTTC,CASSAGTSGSTRAKNIQYF
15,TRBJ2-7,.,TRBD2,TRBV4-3,TGCGCCAGCAGCCAAGATTACGGGGGAGGGCGGGAGCAGTACTTC,CASSQDYGGGREQYF
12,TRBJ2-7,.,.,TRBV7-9,TGTGCCAGCGTGGGATCACTCTACGAGCAGTACTTC,CASVGSLYEQYF
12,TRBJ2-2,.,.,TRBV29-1,TGCAGCGTGGACAGTTCCACCGGGGAGCTGTTTTTT,CSVDSSTGELFF
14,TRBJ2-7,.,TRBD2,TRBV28,TGTGCCACCCTCCGGGGCGGGAGCTCCTACGAGCAGTACTTC,CATLRGGSSYEQYF
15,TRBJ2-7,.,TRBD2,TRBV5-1,TGCGCCAGCAGCGGGACTAGCGGGAGTTCCTACGAGCAGTACTTC,CASSGTSGSSYEQYF
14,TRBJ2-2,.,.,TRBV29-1,TGCAGCGTTACAGGGTTATATCAGGCCGGGGAGCTGTTTTTT,CSVTGLYQAGELFF
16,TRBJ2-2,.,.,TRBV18,TGTGCCAGCTCACCAGGGTCAGGGAGCGACACCGGGGAGCTGTTTTTT,CASSPGSGSDTGELFF
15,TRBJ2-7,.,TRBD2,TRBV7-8,TGTGCCAGCAGCTTAACTAGCGGGATTACTTACGAGCAGTACTTC,CASSLTSGITYEQYF
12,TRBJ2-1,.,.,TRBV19,TGTGCCAGTAGTGCCCGGAACAGGGAGCAGTTCTTC,CASSARNREQFF
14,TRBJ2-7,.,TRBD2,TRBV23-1,TGCGCCAGCAGTCAATCGGCGGGAGTGTGCGAGCAGTACTTC,CASSQSAGVCEQYF
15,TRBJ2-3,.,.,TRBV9,TGTGCCAGCAGCGTAGAACAGGGTTCGACAGATACGCAGTATTTT,CASSVEQGSTDTQYF
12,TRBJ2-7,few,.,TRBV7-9,TGTGCCAGCAGGGGACTGCCTTGGGAGCAGTACTTC,CASRGLPWEQYF
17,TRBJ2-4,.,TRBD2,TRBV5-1,TGCGCCAGCAGCTTGCCAGCAACTAGCGGGAGAGGAAACATTCAGTACTTC,CASSLPATSGRGNIQYF
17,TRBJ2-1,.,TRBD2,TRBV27,TGTGCCAGCAGTTTATCGAGCGGGACTAGCTTGAGCAATGAGCAGTTCTTC,CASSLSSGTSLSNEQFF
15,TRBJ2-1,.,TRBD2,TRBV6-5,TGTGCCAGCAGTTCCCGACTAGCGGGAGGCCATGAGCAGTTCTTC,CASSSRLAGGHEQFF
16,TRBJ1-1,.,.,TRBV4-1,TGCGCCAGCAGCCAAGTTTTCAGCCCCATGAACACTGAAGCTTTCTTT,CASSQVFSPMNTEAFF